This TCR beta chain was identified during a study of shared clonotypes between healthy human individuals. Naive-designated CD8 cells lacked CD45RO, were positively enriched for CCR7, and omitted terminally differentiated effector memory CD45RA+ cells. Generated by immunoSEQ multiplex PCR, the TCRdb table keeps only in-frame clones and is missing some. Found here are approximately 720,000 clones, about 92% of them singletons; the top ten hold more than 20%. The CDR3 loop spans 13 amino acids. V was trimmed by 9 bases and J by 0 bases, leaving 9 bases between them. Germline V gives CDR1 ENHRY, CDR2 SYGVKD.

The origin of this receptor is a man younger than 45 in good health. The chain recombines TRBV10-3 with TRBJ2-1, with D hard to call. Sequencing used naive CD8+ T cells sorted from blood. Here the CDR3 DNA reads TGTGCCATGGCCGCCGGCTCCTACAATGAGCAGTTCTTC. It encodes CAMAAGSYNEQFF.